Below are 25 T cell receptor beta chains sequenced from a single sample in a study of blood T cell repertoires in COVID-19. Generated by immunoSEQ multiplex PCR, the TCRdb table keeps only in-frame clones and is missing some. The sample has tens of thousands of clones, 83% seen once. Sample: peripheral blood. These receptors originate from a woman aged 60-70 years with acute or convalescent COVID-19.

This rearrangement joins TRBV5-1 to TRBJ2-1, with TRBD2 as a possible D gene (6 bases). From germline, CDR1 is SGHRS and CDR2 YFSETQ. The CDR3 sequence is 14 residues long. The V end lost 4 bases, the J end lost 8 bases, and 16 bases lay between the germline ends. The chain's CDR3 is CASSPPGGVDEQFF. The CDR3 DNA reads as TGCGCCAGCAGCCCCCCTGGAGGGGTGGATGAGCAGTTCTTC.

The chain carries TRBV13 and TRBJ2-7; 9 bases are shared with TRBD1. Germline CDR1 PRHDT, CDR2 FYEKMQ (reference sequence). Germline trimming cut 4 bases from V and 6 bases from J; bases unmatched to any gene: 7. The CDR3 sequence is 14 residues long. CDR3 residues: CASSYRDRESEQYF. CDR3 in DNA: TGTGCCAGCAGCTACCGGGACAGGGAGTCCGAGCAGTACTTC.

This chain uses TRBV2 with TRBJ1-5; 8 nucleotides match TRBD1. V shed 0 bases, J shed 0 bases, and the junction held 16 bases outside the gene matches. The germline CDR1 and CDR2 sequences are SNHLY and FYNNEI. This CDR3 spans 21 amino acids. CDR3 DNA sequence: TGTGCCAGCAGTGAAGCGGGGGTGCCTGGACAGGGAACGAATAGCAATCAGCCCCAGCATTTT. Protein product: CASSEAGVPGQGTNSNQPQHF.

The chain uses TRBV19 and TRBJ1-6; 10 nucleotides align to TRBD1. Looked up from germline, CDR1 is LNHDA and CDR2 is SQIVND (reference sequence). V shed 7 bases and J 5 bases; nucleotides not matched to a gene: 5. The CDR3 sequence is 15 residues long. CDR3 sequence (DNA): TGTGCCAGTACCCCGGACAGGGGGGATAATTCACCCCTCCACTTT. Translating it yields CASTPDRGDNSPLHF.

The V gene is TRBV2, the J gene TRBJ2-7; tentative D call: TRBD2 (6 bases). CDR1 SNHLY and CDR2 FYNNEI come from the germline V gene. The CDR3 sequence is 12 residues long. V dropped 8 bases and J dropped 4 bases, with 12 bases sitting between them. The CDR3 region is CASGGTAYEQYF. DNA for the CDR3: TGTGCCAGCGGGGGGACGGCATACGAGCAGTACTTC.

This rearrangement joins TRBV5-1 to TRBJ2-2, with unresolved D. The CDR3 is 15 amino acids. V lost 6 bases and J 2 bases, leaving 14 bases between the germline ends. Germline CDR1 is SGHRS and CDR2 is YFSETQ. CDR3 bases: TGCGCCAGCAATTTAGCAGCCTACAACACCGGGGAGCTGTTTTTT. As protein: CASNLAAYNTGELFF.

This CDR3 is CAWSGVGQNNSPLHF. The CDR3 nucleotides read TGTGCCTGGTCGGGGGTGGGGCAGAACAATTCACCCCTCCACTTT. This chain uses TRBV30 with TRBJ1-6; tentative D call: TRBD1 (5 bases). Germline V CDR1 and CDR2: GTSNPN, SVGIG (reference sequence). The CDR3 is 15 amino acids. Deletions cut 5 bases from V and 7 bases from J, with 18 bases between.

This clone was detected once. The chain joins TRBV24-1 to TRBJ1-2; D not certain. The CDR3 runs 13 residues. The V end lost 6 bases, the J end lost 3 bases, and 10 bases lay between the germline ends. CDR1 is KGHDR, CDR2 SFDVKD, per germline. The chain's CDR3 is CATSNTPYYGYTF. CDR3 coding DNA: TGTGCCACCAGTAATACTCCGTACTATGGCTACACCTTC.

By share, this clone counts as medium-sized (0.01 to 0.1%). The chain recombines TRBV2 with TRBJ1-6, with 7 bases lining up with TRBD1. The germline gives CDR1 SNHLY, CDR2 FYNNEI. The CDR3 is 16 residues long. V lost 6 bases to trimming and J lost 7 bases; unmatched junction nucleotides: 12. The CDR3: CASSLDRAGVNSPLHF. As DNA, the CDR3 is TGTGCCAGCAGCTTAGACAGGGCGGGTGTGAATTCACCCCTCCACTTT.

The chain's CDR3 is CASSEDGFIAELFF. As DNA, the CDR3 is TGTGCCAGCAGTGAAGATGGCTTCATTGCGGAGCTGTTTTTT. The chain combines TRBV6-1 with TRBJ2-2; D remains unclear. V dropped 1 base and J dropped 10 bases, with 13 bases sitting between them. CDR1 MNHNS and CDR2 SASEGT come from the germline V gene. The CDR3 contains 14 residues.

The chain links TRBV5-1 to TRBJ2-1; 8 nucleotides line up with TRBD1. The CDR3 consists of 15 residues. Germline V gene sequence: CDR1 SGHRS, CDR2 YFSETQ. V dropped 4 bases and J dropped 2; count of bases not matched to a gene: 5. Here the CDR3 DNA reads TGCGCCAGCAGCGACCAGACAGGGGCCTACAATGAGCAGTTCTTC. This codes for CASSDQTGAYNEQFF. Full variable domain (missing parts from reference TRBV5-1 and TRBJ2-1): KAGVTQTPRYLIKTRGQQVTLSCSPISGHRSVSWYQQTPGQGLQFLFEYFSETQRNKGNFPGRFSGRQFSNSRSEMNVSTLELGDSALYLCASSDQTGAYNEQFFGPGTRLTVL.

This chain connects TRBV30 to TRBJ1-2; 9 nucleotides align to TRBD1. This CDR3 has 14 amino acids. Germline trimming cut 4 bases from V and 5 bases from J; bases unmatched to any gene: 8. Germline V gives CDR1 GTSNPN, CDR2 SVGIG (reference sequence). The CDR3 nucleotides are TGTGCCTGGAAACTCCGGGACAGGGATTATGGCTACACCTTC. Translated, it gives CAWKLRDRDYGYTF.

At least ten counts were recorded for this clone. This chain connects TRBV5-6 to TRBJ1-2; 9 bases fit TRBD1. The germline V gene encodes CDR1 SGHDT and CDR2 YYEEEE. This CDR3 is 15 amino acids long. The V segment lost 3 bases and the J segment 8 bases; nucleotides outside the gene matches: 11. DNA of the CDR3: TGTGCCAGCAGCTCGGGGGACAGGGTACCGCGGGGCTACACCTTC. Its translation is CASSSGDRVPRGYTF.

V usage is TRBV30 and J usage is TRBJ1-1, with TRBD1 as a possible D gene (5 bases). V was trimmed by 5 bases and J by 4 bases, leaving 17 bases between them. Germline-derived CDR1 and CDR2 are GTSNPN and SVGIG (reference sequence). The CDR3 has 14 residues. CDR3 bases: TGTGCCTGGGCTCACCCAGGGAGGGCCACTGAAGCTTTCTTT. Amino acids: CAWAHPGRATEAFF.

Only a few counts were recorded for this clone. The V gene is TRBV4-2, the J gene TRBJ1-5, with D perhaps TRBD1 (5 bases). V dropped 0 bases and J dropped 6 bases, with 9 bases sitting between them. This CDR3 is 14 amino acids long. Looked up from germline, CDR1 is LGHNA and CDR2 is YNFKEQ. The CDR3 here is CASSQDRGSQPQHF. Written as DNA, the CDR3 is TGTGCCAGCAGCCAAGATAGGGGCTCTCAGCCCCAGCATTTT.

The chain uses TRBV12-5 and TRBJ1-2; 11 bases map to TRBD1. This CDR3 has 17 amino acids. Germline V gene data show CDR1 as LGHNT and CDR2 as FRNRAP. V lost 7 bases, J lost 4 bases, and 14 bases stayed unmatched. The CDR3 DNA is TGTGCTAGTGTTGTGGGGACAGGGGGACTTACCAGCTATGGCTACACCTTC. It codes for CASVVGTGGLTSYGYTF. The variable domain in full, with the rest retrieved from reference TRBV12-5 and TRBJ1-2, is DARVTQTPRHKVTEMGQEVTMRCQPILGHNTVFWYRQTMMQGLELLAYFRNRAPLDDSGMPKDRFSAEMPDATLATLKIQPSEPRDSAVYFCASVVGTGGLTSYGYTFGSGTRLTVV.

The chain employs TRBV6-5 and TRBJ1-1; a weak D match, TRBD1 (6 bases). Between the trimmed V and J ends, which lost 4 bases and 1 base, there was a span of 10 bases. Germline V gives CDR1 MNHEY, CDR2 SVGAGI. The CDR3 has 14 amino acids. CDR3 sequence reads: CASSFTGQNTEAFF. As DNA, the CDR3 is TGTGCCAGCAGTTTCACGGGACAGAACACTGAAGCTTTCTTT.

The CDR3 region is CASSMTGLNYGYTF. The CDR3 region has the DNA TGTGCCAGCAGTATGACAGGGCTTAACTATGGCTACACCTTC. This rearrangement joins TRBV27 to TRBJ1-2, with TRBD1 matching 7 bases. CDR1 is MNHEY, CDR2 SMNVEV, per germline (reference sequence). Unmatched junction bases numbered 4, after V lost 5 bases and J lost 1 base. The CDR3 spans 14 residues.

This chain uses TRBV2 with TRBJ1-5; D might be TRBD1 (5 bases). With 6 bases removed from V and 4 bases from J, the gap between germline ends came to 13 bases. Looked up from germline, CDR1 is SNHLY and CDR2 is FYNNEI. The CDR3 consists of 14 residues. Here the CDR3 DNA reads TGTGCCAGCAGCGCGGGGCAGGGTAATCAGCCCCAGCATTTT. The encoded protein is CASSAGQGNQPQHF.

The chain employs TRBV7-3 and TRBJ2-3; D is possibly TRBD2 (5 bases). The CDR3 has 14 amino acids. V was cut by 1 base and J by 4 bases, with 9 bases left in between. Germline V gives CDR1 SGHTA, CDR2 FQGTGA. The CDR3 DNA reads TGTGCCAGCAGCTTAATGGCTAGCCCAGATACGCAGTATTTT. This codes for CASSLMASPDTQYF.

The J gene is TRBJ1-2, the V gene TRBV13; D gene unclear. CDR3 length equals 13 residues. V gave up 3 bases and J gave up 8 bases, with 13 bases separating them. Germline V gene sequence: CDR1 PRHDT, CDR2 FYEKMQ (reference sequence). The CDR3 DNA reads as TGTGCCAGCAGCTTGATGCAGGTAGAGGGCTACACCTTC. Translating gives CASSLMQVEGYTF.

The chain links TRBV6-5 to TRBJ2-1; D is undetermined. Trimming took 7 bases from V and 0 from J, leaving 13 bases between them. The germline CDR1 and CDR2 sequences are MNHEY and SVGAGI. This CDR3 is 15 amino acids long. The CDR3 is CASTSEVSSYNEQFF. CDR3 coding DNA: TGTGCCAGCACCAGCGAGGTAAGCTCCTACAATGAGCAGTTCTTC.

The V call is TRBV5-1, the J call TRBJ1-2; 9 bases align to TRBD1. The CDR3 has 13 amino acids. With V trimmed by 4 bases and J by 5 bases, 3 bases remained unmatched. Germline values: CDR1 SGHRS, CDR2 YFSETQ. CDR3 loop: CASSPTGGYGYTF. DNA of the CDR3: TGCGCCAGCAGCCCGACAGGGGGATATGGCTACACCTTC.

The gene calls are TRBV7-8 and TRBJ2-3; D uncertain. The CDR3 runs to 14 residues. Trimming cost V 5 bases and J 8 bases, with 17 bases left between them. Germline CDR1 and CDR2: SGHVS and FQNEAQ. In nucleotides, the CDR3 is TGTGCCAGCAGCCCACCCCCAAGCGTCGGTACGCAGTATTTT. Protein product: CASSPPPSVGTQYF.

The chain is built from TRBV5-4 and TRBJ2-1, with 8 bases aligning to TRBD2. J gave up 15 bases and V 0 bases, and 8 bases lay outside the gene matches. The germline V gene encodes CDR1 SGHNT and CDR2 YYREEE (reference sequence). This CDR3 is 13 amino acids long. CDR3 in amino acids: CASSLDPGGAGFF. The DNA of the CDR3 is TGTGCCAGCAGCTTGGACCCCGGGGGGGCTGGGTTCTTC.